The clone carrying this T cell receptor (beta chain) was recorded many times. Its antigen is undetermined. iRepertoire HTBI primers and Arm-PCR of CDR3 regions built TCR beta libraries. One entry per CDR3 protein, called by TCRdb with MiXCR from the multiplex PCR reads. In the table there are approximately 540,000 distinct CDR3 sequences, 9.5% to 15% of which are singletons. These data belong to a study of regulatory T cells in long-lasting Graves disease. The time point: newly diagnosed GD, antithyroid drugs for less than 3 months. The TCR library was prepared using RNA isolated from PBMCs. Study-level points and caveats: Shared public clonotypes totalled 2,500 to 3,500 in persistent patients, compared with 966 in new patients.

The sample was also reused in another study, on T cells in Graves' hyperthyroidism and ophthalmopathy. This second study notes: The HTBI set primed first-round TCR CDR3 RT-PCR.

The receptor was derived from a woman aged 25 to 39 with Graves disease. The sample in question was peripheral blood mononuclear cells (PBMCs), obtained at new diagnosis, from a patient treated with antithyroid drugs.

The CDR3 reads CASSAGQGYNEQFF. CDR3 in DNA: TGTGCCAGCAGCGCGGGACAGGGCTACAATGAGCAGTTCTTC. This chain connects TRBV9 to TRBJ2-1, with TRBD1 identical over 9 bases. V dropped 3 bases and J dropped 3; count of bases not matched to a gene: 1. The CDR3 totals 14 residues. Looked up from germline, CDR1 is SGDLS and CDR2 is YYNGEE.